This passage covers 31 T cell receptor beta chains from one sample sequenced in a study of cytomegalovirus exposure and HLA in healthy donors. Researchers ran the PCR with 60 Vbeta and 13 Jbeta primers. Produced via immunoSEQ multiplex PCR; TCRdb's table is partial and in-frame only. The sample includes about 190,000 clones, approximately 86% of them seen just once. The sequencing sample was made of PBMCs. The receptors here all came from a boy younger than 10 in good health and CMV-seronegative.

This clone appeared a single time. The chain has TRBV7-3 and TRBJ2-1; 7 bases are shared with TRBD2. Germline loops: CDR1 SGHTA, CDR2 FQGTGA. There are 13 residues in the CDR3. V lost 5 bases, J lost 9 bases, and 7 bases stayed unmatched. The CDR3 loop is CASSPLGEGEQFF. CDR3 nucleotides: TGTGCCAGCAGCCCCTTAGGGGAGGGTGAGCAGTTCTTC.

The genes are TRBV6-5 and TRBJ2-3; perhaps TRBD2 as D (6 bases). Germline V gives CDR1 MNHEY, CDR2 SVGAGI. With 2 bases removed from V and 5 bases from J, the gap between germline ends came to 11 bases. The CDR3 has 14 residues. DNA of the CDR3: TGTGCCAGCAGTTACGGCGGTAGCGGAGATACGCAGTATTTT. This gives the protein CASSYGGSGDTQYF.

This chain connects TRBV11-2 to TRBJ2-7, with 7 positions matching TRBD1. This CDR3 is 14 amino acids long. Germline CDR1 and CDR2: SGHAT and FQNNGV. J was trimmed by 4 bases and V by 3 bases; bases with no gene match: 6. Written as DNA, the CDR3 is TGTGCCAGCAGCTTTTCGGGCAGGGGGTACGAGCAGTACTTC. Encoded protein: CASSFSGRGYEQYF.

V usage is TRBV5-1 and J usage is TRBJ2-7; 9 bases are a match to TRBD1. Trimming took 4 bases from V and 3 from J; bases not matched to a gene: 2. CDR3 length equals 13 residues. Germline CDR1 and CDR2: SGHRS and YFSETQ. The CDR3 DNA reads as TGCGCCAGCAGCACGACAGGGGGCTACGAGCAGTACTTC. Protein product: CASSTTGGYEQYF.

V and J are TRBV6-1 and TRBJ1-5; TRBD1 matches 7 bases. Losses at the gene ends were 5 bases for V and 5 bases for J; bases not matched to a gene: 9. The germline gives CDR1 MNHNS, CDR2 SASEGT. The CDR3 totals 15 residues. The CDR3: CASSIDRAPDQPQHF. CDR3 nucleotide sequence: TGTGCCAGCAGTATAGACAGGGCCCCGGATCAGCCCCAGCATTTT.

The chain is built from TRBV7-6 and TRBJ2-7; no definite D call. V was clipped by 1 base and J by 0 bases, with 10 bases between them. From germline, CDR1 is SGHVS and CDR2 FNYEAQ. The CDR3 runs to 15 residues. CDR3: CASSLEQTNSYEQYF. The DNA for the CDR3 is TGTGCCAGCAGCTTAGAGCAGACAAACTCCTACGAGCAGTACTTC.

The table lists this clone with a few counts. The chain employs TRBV20-1 and TRBJ2-5; D is uncertain. CDR1 and CDR2 from the germline V gene are DFQATT and SNEGSKA (reference sequence). The CDR3 is 11 residues long. Trimming removed 0 bases at V and 3 bases at J, with 2 bases between. CDR3 sequence reads: CSARDKETQYF. For the CDR3, the DNA is TGCAGTGCTAGAGATAAAGAGACCCAGTACTTC.

The chain joins TRBV7-9 to TRBJ2-5; D is ambiguous. The CDR3 has 13 amino acids. Germline values: CDR1 SEHNR, CDR2 FQNEAQ (reference sequence). V lost 5 bases and J 4 bases, leaving 11 bases between the germline ends. The CDR3: CASSRPSRETQYF. For the CDR3, the DNA is TGTGCCAGCAGCCGTCCCTCCAGAGAGACCCAGTACTTC.

The V call is TRBV5-1, the J call TRBJ1-5; 9 bases line up with TRBD1. This CDR3 has 15 amino acids. The J segment lost 6 bases and the V segment lost 2 bases, leaving 6 bases of the junction unmatched. CDR1 is SGHRS, CDR2 YFSETQ, per germline. Here the CDR3 reads CASSLGTGGGQPQHF. The DNA of the CDR3 is TGCGCCAGCAGCTTAGGCACAGGGGGCGGTCAGCCCCAGCATTTT.

The rearrangement links TRBV5-4 to TRBJ2-3; TRBD2 matches at 9 bases. Per the germline V gene, CDR1 is SGHNT and CDR2 is YYREEE (reference sequence). The trim removed 5 bases at V and 2 bases at J, leaving 6 bases unmatched. The CDR3 is 15 amino acids. In DNA, the CDR3 is TGTGCCAGCAGGGGACTAGCAGAGATCACAGATACGCAGTATTTT. Translation: CASRGLAEITDTQYF.

This sequence joins TRBV7-9 and TRBJ1-1; D not resolved. Trimming stripped 5 bases from V and 0 bases from J, with 10 bases between. The CDR3 has 14 amino acids. CDR1 SEHNR and CDR2 FQNEAQ come from the germline V gene (reference sequence). Here the CDR3 DNA reads TGTGCCAGCAGCCCTCTCACATTGAACACTGAAGCTTTCTTT. It encodes CASSPLTLNTEAFF.

The sample holds one count of this clone. V gene TRBV5-4 combines with J gene TRBJ2-3; D is unresolved. The V gene's germline CDR1 is SGHNT and CDR2 YYREEE (reference sequence). This CDR3 has 15 residues. Trimming removed 0 bases at V and 0 bases at J, with 8 bases between. CDR3 DNA sequence: TGTGCCAGCAGCTTGGACACAGCTAGCACAGATACGCAGTATTTT. Its protein is CASSLDTASTDTQYF.

The chain uses TRBV7-8 and TRBJ2-1, with 8 bases aligning to TRBD2. The germline gives CDR1 SGHVS, CDR2 FQNEAQ. The CDR3 extends over 14 amino acids. The junction had 10 bases not matched to a gene; V was cut back by 8 bases and J by 7 bases. CDR3 in DNA: TGTGCCAGCCGGGGGGCGGGAGGTTGGAATGAGCAGTTCTTC. This sequence encodes CASRGAGGWNEQFF.

The rearrangement joins TRBV5-6 to TRBJ1-1; D is undetermined. Germline loops: CDR1 SGHDT, CDR2 YYEEEE. Between the trimmed V and J ends, which lost 3 bases and 7 bases, there was a span of 10 bases. This CDR3 region has 12 residues. CDR3 in amino acids: CASSWAGVEAFF. Here the CDR3 DNA reads TGTGCCAGCAGCTGGGCGGGCGTTGAAGCTTTCTTT.

The chain joins TRBV30 to TRBJ1-3; 7 bases agree with TRBD1. From germline, CDR1 is GTSNPN and CDR2 SVGIG (reference sequence). V was pared by 0 bases and J by 7 bases, with 9 bases of the junction left unmatched. The CDR3 is 15 amino acids. DNA for the CDR3: TGTGCCTGGAGTGTAGAAGGGGGCGCGGGGAACACCATATATTTT. It is translated as CAWSVEGGAGNTIYF.

V usage is TRBV28 and J usage is TRBJ1-1; no reliable D call. V was shortened by 10 bases and J by 0 bases, with 21 bases between the two germline ends. Germline-derived CDR1 and CDR2 are MDHEN and SYDVKM. The CDR3 is made up of 16 amino acids. CDR3 amino acids: CATRTSYEGLNTEAFF. For the CDR3, the DNA is TGTGCCACTCGAACCTCCTACGAGGGCCTGAACACTGAAGCTTTCTTT.

The chain is built from TRBV19 and TRBJ2-3; 8 bases fit TRBD2. V gave up 5 bases and J gave up 6 bases; unmatched junction bases: 10. CDR1 is LNHDA and CDR2 is SQIVND in the germline V gene (reference sequence). There are 15 residues in the CDR3. The CDR3 loop reads CASSAPRGGHDTQYF. CDR3 nucleotide sequence: TGTGCCAGTAGTGCCCCCCGGGGGGGGCATGATACGCAGTATTTT.

This chain connects TRBV28 to TRBJ2-5; 12 bases agree with TRBD2. The DNA end is more similar to TRBJ2-7, so the J call may be wrong. Looked up from germline, CDR1 is MDHEN and CDR2 is SYDVKM. CDR3 length equals 15 residues. CDR3 amino acids: CASSLGLAGSYEQYF. The CDR3 DNA reads TGTGCCAGCAGTTTGGGACTAGCGGGTTCCTACGAGCAGTACTTC.

The chain uses TRBV11-2 and TRBJ1-1, with D possibly TRBD1 on 6 matching bases. Germline CDR1 is SGHAT and CDR2 is FQNNGV. This CDR3 has 16 residues. Between the trimmed V and J ends, which lost 1 base and 1 base, there was a span of 13 bases. CDR3 in DNA: TGTGCCAGCAGCTTAGCTGGGGGCAGAAAGAACACTGAAGCTTTCTTT. Amino acids: CASSLAGGRKNTEAFF.

The chain uses TRBV5-4 and TRBJ1-1; no clear D. With 4 bases removed from V and 1 base from J, the gap between germline ends came to 14 bases. CDR3 length: 15 residues. Germline V gives CDR1 SGHNT, CDR2 YYREEE (reference sequence). The CDR3 DNA reads as TGTGCCAGCAGCAGCGCCCGGGAGGGGAACACTGAAGCTTTCTTT. It specifies CASSSAREGNTEAFF.

The V gene is TRBV6-6, the J gene TRBJ2-3, with 12 bases matching TRBD2. The CDR3 contains 16 residues. After removal of 1 base from V and 5 bases from J, the junction contained 4 bases not matched to a gene. Germline values: CDR1 MNHNY, CDR2 SVGAGI (reference sequence). DNA for the CDR3: TGTGCCAGCAGTTACTTGCTAGCGGGGGGGCAAGATACGCAGTATTTT. Translating gives CASSYLLAGGQDTQYF.

The chain uses TRBV10-3 and TRBJ2-1, with 12 bases matching TRBD2. This CDR3 region has 20 residues. Germline CDR1 is ENHRY and CDR2 is SYGVKD. V lost 4 bases, J lost 2 bases, and 15 bases stayed unmatched. The CDR3 here is CAISGERTSGTRPAYNEQFF. In DNA form, the CDR3 reads TGTGCCATCAGTGGGGAGAGGACTAGCGGGACCCGGCCCGCCTACAATGAGCAGTTCTTC.

The chain has TRBV28 and TRBJ1-3; D gene ambiguous. The CDR3 length is 16 residues. CDR1 and CDR2 from the germline V gene are MDHEN and SYDVKM. V lost 6 bases, J lost 0 bases, and 15 bases lay in between. The CDR3 bases are TGTGCCAGCAGCCCTGTCGAGTCAAACTCTGGAAACACCATATATTTT. Protein product: CASSPVESNSGNTIYF.

This chain's CDR3 is CASSFGGSSYNEQFF. CDR3 bases: TGTGCCAGCAGCTTCGGGGGGAGCTCCTACAATGAGCAGTTCTTC. The J gene is TRBJ2-1, the V gene TRBV7-3; 7 nucleotides line up with TRBD2. Germline V gene lookup returns CDR1 SGHTA and CDR2 FQGTGA. After removal of 3 bases from V and 0 bases from J, the junction contained 2 bases not matched to a gene. The CDR3 extends over 15 amino acids.

The chain combines TRBV6-1 with TRBJ2-5; no reliable D call. V dropped 4 bases and J dropped 13 bases, with 10 bases sitting between them. CDR1 and CDR2 from the germline V gene are MNHNS and SASEGT. The CDR3 is made up of 10 amino acids. For the CDR3, the DNA is TGTGCCAGCAGTGGGGCAGAGAGGTACTTC. This gives the protein CASSGAERYF.

The chain recombines TRBV28 with TRBJ2-3, with TRBD2 as a possible D gene (7 bases). Germline loops: CDR1 MDHEN, CDR2 SYDVKM. This CDR3 comprises 12 residues. The V gene lost 8 bases and the J gene lost 8 bases, with 14 bases spanning the gap. Written as DNA, the CDR3 is TGTGCCAGCGCAACTAGGGGGGGTACGCAGTATTTT. Its protein product is CASATRGGTQYF.

The chain uses TRBV21-1 and TRBJ1-1; no DNA check was done on the table's D call, TRBD1. TRBV21-1 is designated a pseudogene. This CDR3 is built from 18 residues. CDR3 bases: TGTGCCAGCAGCAAAAACCTCGACAGGGTTTGGGGGAACACTGAAGCTTTCTTT. This sequence encodes CASSKNLDRVWGNTEAFF.

This chain connects TRBV21-1 to TRBJ1-5. TRBV21-1 counts as a pseudogene. The CDR3 contains 21 residues. CDR3 sequence (DNA): TGTGCCAGCAGCAAACCGGACAGTGGGGGGACTATAGGAAGGGGCAATCAGCCCCAGCATTTT. Translating it yields CASSKPDSGGTIGRGNQPQHF.

This clone has a single count. This chain connects TRBV27 to TRBJ1-1, with D possibly being TRBD1 (5 bases). The ends were cut back, 3 bases at V and 0 bases at J, with 11 bases in the middle. The CDR3 is 15 residues long. Germline values: CDR1 MNHEY, CDR2 SMNVEV (reference sequence). The CDR3 nucleotides are TGTGCCAGCAGTTTTCAGGGCTTCATGAACACTGAAGCTTTCTTT. This translates into CASSFQGFMNTEAFF.

The chain employs TRBV5-1 and TRBJ2-3; the match to TRBD2 covers 8 bases. There are 14 residues in the CDR3. V trimming: 5 bases; J trimming: 3 bases; junction bases outside the gene matches: 5. Germline V gives CDR1 SGHRS, CDR2 YFSETQ. CDR3 DNA sequence: TGCGCCAGCAGAGGGAGCGGGAGTACAGATACGCAGTATTTT. This codes for CASRGSGSTDTQYF.

J is TRBJ2-3 and V is TRBV9, with a possible D match to TRBD2 (6 bases). Germline V gives CDR1 SGDLS, CDR2 YYNGEE. Trimming took 0 bases from V and 5 from J, leaving 13 bases between them. This CDR3 contains 15 residues. The CDR3 nucleotides are TGTGCCAGCAGCGTAGGCGGGGAAAGGAGAGATACGCAGTATTTT. Translating it yields CASSVGGERRDTQYF.